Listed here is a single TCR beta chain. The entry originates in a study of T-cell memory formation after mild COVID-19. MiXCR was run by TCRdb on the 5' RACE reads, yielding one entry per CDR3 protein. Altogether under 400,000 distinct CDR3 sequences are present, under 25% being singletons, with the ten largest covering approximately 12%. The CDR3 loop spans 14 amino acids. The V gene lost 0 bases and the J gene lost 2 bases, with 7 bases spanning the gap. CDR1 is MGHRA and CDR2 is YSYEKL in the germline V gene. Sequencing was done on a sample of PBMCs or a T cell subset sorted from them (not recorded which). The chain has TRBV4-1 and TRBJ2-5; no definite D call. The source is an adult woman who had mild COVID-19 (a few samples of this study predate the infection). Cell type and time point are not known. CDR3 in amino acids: CASSQDGIQETQYF. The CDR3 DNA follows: TGCGCCAGCAGCCAAGATGGCATTCAAGAGACCCAGTACTTC.